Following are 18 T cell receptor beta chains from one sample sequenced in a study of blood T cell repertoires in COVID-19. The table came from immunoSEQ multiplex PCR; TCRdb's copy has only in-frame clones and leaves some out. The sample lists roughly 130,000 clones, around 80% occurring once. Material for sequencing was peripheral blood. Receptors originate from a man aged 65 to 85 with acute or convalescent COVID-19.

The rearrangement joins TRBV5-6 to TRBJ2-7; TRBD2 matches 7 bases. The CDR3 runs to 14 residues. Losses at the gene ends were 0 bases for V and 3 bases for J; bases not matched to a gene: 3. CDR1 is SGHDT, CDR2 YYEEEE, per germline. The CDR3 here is CASSLGTGGYEQYF. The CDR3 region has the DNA TGTGCCAGCAGCTTGGGTACGGGGGGCTACGAGCAGTACTTC.

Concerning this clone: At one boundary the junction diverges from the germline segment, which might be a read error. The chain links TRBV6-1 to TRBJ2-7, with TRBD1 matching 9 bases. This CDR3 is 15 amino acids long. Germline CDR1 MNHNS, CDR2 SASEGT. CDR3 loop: CASREAGTGTYEQYF. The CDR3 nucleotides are TGTGCCAGCAGGGAAGCCGGGACAGGGACCTACGAGCAGTACTTC.

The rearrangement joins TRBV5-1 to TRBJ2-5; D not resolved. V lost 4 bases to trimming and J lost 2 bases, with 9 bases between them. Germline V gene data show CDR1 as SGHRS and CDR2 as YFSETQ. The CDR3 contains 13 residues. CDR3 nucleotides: TGCGCCAGCAGCATCGACACGCAAGAGACCCAGTACTTC. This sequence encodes CASSIDTQETQYF.

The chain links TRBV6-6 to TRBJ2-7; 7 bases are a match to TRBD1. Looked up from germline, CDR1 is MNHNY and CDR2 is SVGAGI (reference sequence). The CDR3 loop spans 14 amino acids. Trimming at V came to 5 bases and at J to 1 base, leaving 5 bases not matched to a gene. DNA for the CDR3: TGTGCCAGCAGTCCCCGGGACAGATCCTACGAGCAGTACTTC. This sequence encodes CASSPRDRSYEQYF.

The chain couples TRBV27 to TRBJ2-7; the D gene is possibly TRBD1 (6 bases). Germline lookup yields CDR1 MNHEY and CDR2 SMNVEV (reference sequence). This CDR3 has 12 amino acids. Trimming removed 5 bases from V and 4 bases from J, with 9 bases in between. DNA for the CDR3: TGTGCCAGCAGTAACAGGGATTACGAGCAGTACTTC. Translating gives CASSNRDYEQYF.

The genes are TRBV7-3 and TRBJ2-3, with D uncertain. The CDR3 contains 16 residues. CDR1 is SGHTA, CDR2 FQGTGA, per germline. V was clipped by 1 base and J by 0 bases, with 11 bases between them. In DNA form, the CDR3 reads TGTGCCAGCAGCTTAAACGGCGACACGAGCACAGATACGCAGTATTTT. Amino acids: CASSLNGDTSTDTQYF.

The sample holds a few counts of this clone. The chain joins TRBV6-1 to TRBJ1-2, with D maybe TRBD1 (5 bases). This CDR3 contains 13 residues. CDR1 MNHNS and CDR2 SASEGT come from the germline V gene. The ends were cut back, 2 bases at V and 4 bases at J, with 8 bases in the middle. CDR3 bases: TGTGCCAGCAGTGAACGGGGGAGCTATGGCTACACCTTC. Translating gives CASSERGSYGYTF.

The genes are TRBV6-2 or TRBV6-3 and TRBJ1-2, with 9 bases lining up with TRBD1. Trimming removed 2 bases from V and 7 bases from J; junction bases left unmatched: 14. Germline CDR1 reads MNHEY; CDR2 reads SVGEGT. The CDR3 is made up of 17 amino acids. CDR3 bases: TGTGCCAGCAGTTACCGAAACAGGGGGCCCGGTCGCGTTGGCTACACCTTC. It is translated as CASSYRNRGPGRVGYTF.

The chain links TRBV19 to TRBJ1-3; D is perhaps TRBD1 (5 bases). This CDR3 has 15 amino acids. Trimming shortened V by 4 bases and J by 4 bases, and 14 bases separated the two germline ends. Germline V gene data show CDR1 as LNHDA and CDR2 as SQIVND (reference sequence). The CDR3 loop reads CASSTKGLTGNTIYF. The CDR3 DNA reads TGTGCCAGTAGTACTAAGGGACTTACAGGAAACACCATATATTTT.

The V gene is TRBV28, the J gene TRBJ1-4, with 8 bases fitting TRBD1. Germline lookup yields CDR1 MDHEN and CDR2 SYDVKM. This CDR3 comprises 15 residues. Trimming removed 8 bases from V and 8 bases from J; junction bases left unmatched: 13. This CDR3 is CASESPTGAGEKLFF. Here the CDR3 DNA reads TGTGCCAGCGAATCGCCGACAGGGGCGGGCGAAAAACTGTTTTTT. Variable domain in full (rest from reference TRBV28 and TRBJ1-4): DVKVTQSSRYLVKRTGEKVFLECVQDMDHENMFWYRQDPGLGLRLIYFSYDVKMKEKGDIPEGYSVSREKKERFSLILESASTNQTSMYLCASESPTGAGEKLFFGSGTQLSVL.

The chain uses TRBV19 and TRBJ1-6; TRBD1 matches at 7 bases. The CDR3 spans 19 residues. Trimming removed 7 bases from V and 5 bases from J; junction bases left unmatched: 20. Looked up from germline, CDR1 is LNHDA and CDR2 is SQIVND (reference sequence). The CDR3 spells CASKAPPTGKTDHNSPLHF. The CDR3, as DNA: TGTGCCAGTAAGGCCCCCCCGACAGGGAAGACGGATCATAATTCACCCCTCCACTTT.

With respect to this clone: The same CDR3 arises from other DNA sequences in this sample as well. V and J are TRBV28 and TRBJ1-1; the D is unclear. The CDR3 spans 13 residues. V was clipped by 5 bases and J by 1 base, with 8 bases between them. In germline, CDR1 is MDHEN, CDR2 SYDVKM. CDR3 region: CASSLTRNTEAFF. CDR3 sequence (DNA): TGTGCCAGCAGTCTCACCAGGAACACTGAAGCTTTCTTT. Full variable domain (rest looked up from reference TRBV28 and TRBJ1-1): DVKVTQSSRYLVKRTGEKVFLECVQDMDHENMFWYRQDPGLGLRLIYFSYDVKMKEKGDIPEGYSVSREKKERFSLILESASTNQTSMYLCASSLTRNTEAFFGQGTRLTVV.

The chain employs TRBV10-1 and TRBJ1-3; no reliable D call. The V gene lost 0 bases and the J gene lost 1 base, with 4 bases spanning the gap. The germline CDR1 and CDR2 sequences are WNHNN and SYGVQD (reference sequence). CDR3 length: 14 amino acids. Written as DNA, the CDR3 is TGCGCCAGCAGTGAGTCCGGGTCTGGAAACACCATATATTTT. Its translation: CASSESGSGNTIYF.

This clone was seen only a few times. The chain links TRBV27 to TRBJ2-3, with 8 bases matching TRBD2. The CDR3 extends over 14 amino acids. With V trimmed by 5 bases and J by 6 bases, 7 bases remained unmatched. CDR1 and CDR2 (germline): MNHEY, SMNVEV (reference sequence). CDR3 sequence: CASSGTPSGDTQYF. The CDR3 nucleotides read TGTGCCAGCAGTGGTACCCCTAGCGGGGATACGCAGTATTTT.

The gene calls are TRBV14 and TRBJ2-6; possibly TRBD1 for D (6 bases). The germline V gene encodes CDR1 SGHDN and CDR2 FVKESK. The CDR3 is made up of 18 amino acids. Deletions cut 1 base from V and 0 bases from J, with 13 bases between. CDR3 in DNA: TGTGCCAGCAGCCAAGCGACAGGACCTCTCTCTGGGGCCAACGTCCTGACTTTC. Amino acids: CASSQATGPLSGANVLTF.

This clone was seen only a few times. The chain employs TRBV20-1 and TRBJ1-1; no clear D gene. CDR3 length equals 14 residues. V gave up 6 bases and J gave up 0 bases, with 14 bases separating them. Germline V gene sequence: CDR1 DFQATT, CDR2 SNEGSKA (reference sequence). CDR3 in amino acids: CSASGYRLNTEAFF. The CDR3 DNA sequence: TGCAGTGCCAGTGGGTACAGACTGAACACTGAAGCTTTCTTT.

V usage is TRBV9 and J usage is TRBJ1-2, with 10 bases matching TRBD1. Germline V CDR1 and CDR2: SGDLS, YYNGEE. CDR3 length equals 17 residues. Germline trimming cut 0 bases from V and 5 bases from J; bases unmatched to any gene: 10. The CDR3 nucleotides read TGTGCCAGCAGCGTAGGTGGCGGGGGGACAGGGGATTATGGCTACACCTTC. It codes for CASSVGGGGTGDYGYTF.

DNA of the CDR3: TGTGCCAGCAGTAGCGGGGTAACCAGCAATCAGCCCCAGCATTTT. Its protein is CASSSGVTSNQPQHF. The chain employs TRBV27 and TRBJ1-5; no clear D. Germline CDR1 MNHEY, CDR2 SMNVEV (reference sequence). The CDR3 spans 15 residues. The V end lost 5 bases, the J end lost 1 base, and 12 bases lay between the germline ends.